This passage covers 20 T cell receptor beta chains from one sample sequenced in a study of control samples from healthy donors and cancer patients. The repertoire was sequenced with immunoSEQ multiplex PCR; TCRdb's copy has only in-frame clones and lacks some. The sample comprises 100,000 to 150,000 clones, roughly nine tenths of which are singletons, and 1.5% to 2% rests with the top ten. Sequenced: blood. These receptors were obtained from a man younger than 30 in good health.

The chain uses TRBV13 and TRBJ1-1; the D is unclear. The CDR3 runs 14 residues. Trimming took 1 base from V and 6 from J, leaving 12 bases between them. The germline gives CDR1 PRHDT, CDR2 FYEKMQ (reference sequence). CDR3 amino acids: CASSLARSFAEAFF. DNA of the CDR3: TGTGCCAGCAGCTTAGCCAGGAGCTTCGCTGAAGCTTTCTTT.

This chain joins TRBV28 and TRBJ1-5; D is perhaps TRBD1 (6 bases). Trimming took 10 bases from V and 7 from J, leaving 17 bases between them. The CDR3 runs to 13 residues. Looked up from germline, CDR1 is MDHEN and CDR2 is SYDVKM. The CDR3 nucleotides read TGTGCCACCCGGCGGGGGCTCGGGCAGCCCCAGCATTTT. It is translated as CATRRGLGQPQHF.

The chain employs TRBV10-1 and TRBJ1-1; tentatively, D is TRBD1 (5 bases). Per germline, CDR1 WNHNN and CDR2 SYGVQD (reference sequence). This CDR3 spans 19 amino acids. The V end was cut by 0 bases, the J end by 7 bases, with 27 bases between. CDR3 coding DNA: TGCGCCAGCAGTGAGTCGAGTTATAGGGGCAGCCACCCCGGGAGTGAAGCTTTCTTT. Protein product: CASSESSYRGSHPGSEAFF.

The rearrangement uses TRBV14 and TRBJ1-4; D is uncertain. V lost 4 bases and J 5 bases, leaving 8 bases between the germline ends. The CDR3 loop spans 13 amino acids. The V gene's germline CDR1 is SGHDN and CDR2 FVKESK. In nucleotides, the CDR3 is TGTGCCAGCAGCCTCCCTGAAAATGAAAAACTGTTTTTT. The encoded protein is CASSLPENEKLFF.

The chain has TRBV5-6 and TRBJ2-7; possibly TRBD2 for D (7 bases). The CDR3 has 13 residues. V lost 1 base and J lost 8, with 13 bases in between. CDR1 is SGHDT and CDR2 is YYEEEE in the germline V gene. The CDR3 reads CASSLRGREKQYF. The CDR3 DNA sequence: TGTGCCAGCAGCTTGAGGGGGAGGGAGAAGCAGTACTTC.

This clone was counted only a few times. The genes are TRBV27 and TRBJ2-7; no clear D gene. With 0 bases removed from V and 2 bases from J, the gap between germline ends came to 8 bases. Germline V gives CDR1 MNHEY, CDR2 SMNVEV (reference sequence). This CDR3 is 14 amino acids long. Written as DNA, the CDR3 is TGTGCCAGCAGTTTATCAAACAATCCCTACGAGCAGTACTTC. This translates into CASSLSNNPYEQYF.

The J gene is TRBJ2-7, the V gene TRBV19; 10 bases line up with TRBD1. Germline V gene data show CDR1 as LNHDA and CDR2 as SQIVND (reference sequence). The CDR3 contains 15 residues. The V gene end was trimmed by 4 bases and the J gene end by 4 bases; junction bases not matched to a gene: 7. CDR3 bases: TGTGCCAGTAGTACAACCGGGACAGGGGCATACGAGCAGTACTTC. Translated, it gives CASSTTGTGAYEQYF.

The chain has TRBV18 and TRBJ2-6, with D perhaps given as TRBD1 or TRBD2 (5 bases each). The germline V and J ends were trimmed by 4 bases and 4 bases, with 11 bases remaining between them. This CDR3 region has 15 residues. CDR1 KGHSH and CDR2 LQKENI come from the germline V gene. The CDR3 bases are TGTGCCAGCTCACGAGGGGTGGACGGGGCCAACGTCCTGACTTTC. Translating it yields CASSRGVDGANVLTF.

This clone came up once. The chain combines TRBV30 with TRBJ2-7; TRBD1 is a possible D gene (6 bases). The CDR3 sequence is 14 residues long. Germline V gene data show CDR1 as GTSNPN and CDR2 as SVGIG (reference sequence). V lost 1 base, J lost 3 bases, and 13 bases lay in between. In nucleotides, the CDR3 is TGTGCCTGGAGTGATAAAGGGGGTTTCTACGAGCAGTACTTC. Translation: CAWSDKGGFYEQYF.

This clone came up once. The chain recombines TRBV28 with TRBJ2-1; no clear D gene. The ends were cut back, 3 bases at V and 0 bases at J, with 9 bases in the middle. The CDR3 is made up of 15 amino acids. CDR1 is MDHEN, CDR2 SYDVKM, per germline. CDR3 nucleotide sequence: TGTGCCAGCAGTTTCCTTACCAGCTCCTACAATGAGCAGTTCTTC. It codes for CASSFLTSSYNEQFF.

This chain links TRBV18 with TRBJ2-7; D possibly corresponds to TRBD1 (6 bases). Per germline, CDR1 KGHSH and CDR2 LQKENI. The V gene lost 6 bases and the J gene lost 6 bases, with 15 bases spanning the gap. The CDR3 has 13 amino acids. CDR3 protein: CASSPTGMSEQYF. The DNA for the CDR3 is TGTGCCAGCTCCCCAACAGGGATGAGCGAGCAGTACTTC. The full variable domain, rest sourced from reference TRBV18 and TRBJ2-7, is NAGVMQNPRHLVRRRGQEARLRCSPMKGHSHVYWYRQLPEEGLKFMVYLQKENIIDESGMPKERFSAEFPKEGPSILRIQQVVRGDSAAYFCASSPTGMSEQYFGPGTRLTVT.

The chain combines TRBV27 with TRBJ2-4; TRBD1 is a possible D gene (6 bases). V lost 5 bases and J 6 bases, leaving 17 bases between the germline ends. This CDR3 is 15 amino acids long. Germline-derived CDR1 and CDR2 are MNHEY and SMNVEV (reference sequence). The CDR3 here is CASSIPQGSVNIQYF. The CDR3 bases are TGTGCCAGCAGTATCCCGCAGGGGAGTGTAAACATTCAGTACTTC.

The J gene is TRBJ2-1, the V gene TRBV20-1; D is undetermined. The germline CDR1 and CDR2 sequences are DFQATT and SNEGSKA (reference sequence). This CDR3 comprises 10 residues. The V end lost 1 base, the J end lost 10 bases, and 5 bases lay between the germline ends. CDR3 region: CSARAWEQFF. The CDR3 DNA reads TGCAGTGCTAGAGCTTGGGAGCAGTTCTTC.

V usage is TRBV5-1 and J usage is TRBJ2-3; TRBD2 matches at 9 bases. Germline CDR1 is SGHRS and CDR2 is YFSETQ. With 7 bases clipped from V and 3 bases from J, the junction kept 9 bases outside the gene matches. CDR3 size: 15 residues. The CDR3 nucleotides read TGCGCCAGCCGTCTAGCGGGGACGCAAACAGATACGCAGTATTTT. As protein: CASRLAGTQTDTQYF. The full variable domain, completed using reference TRBV5-1 and TRBJ2-3, is KAGVTQTPRYLIKTRGQQVTLSCSPISGHRSVSWYQQTPGQGLQFLFEYFSETQRNKGNFPGRFSGRQFSNSRSEMNVSTLELGDSALYLCASRLAGTQTDTQYFGPGTRLTVL.

V and J are TRBV13 and TRBJ1-1; D gene ambiguous. Germline CDR1 is PRHDT and CDR2 is FYEKMQ (reference sequence). This CDR3 has 14 residues. V was cut by 7 bases and J by 1 base, with 13 bases left in between. The CDR3 spells CASTLRRGNTEAFF. The CDR3 DNA sequence: TGTGCCAGCACCCTGAGACGGGGGAACACTGAAGCTTTCTTT.

The chain combines TRBV6-4 with TRBJ2-3; D may match TRBD1 or TRBD2 (5 bases each). Germline-derived CDR1 and CDR2 are MRHNA and SNTAGT. This CDR3 is built from 13 residues. Between the trimmed V and J ends, which lost 8 bases and 5 bases, there was a span of 14 bases. This chain's CDR3 is CASGGGTQDTQYF. CDR3 DNA sequence: TGTGCCAGCGGTGGGGGAACGCAAGATACGCAGTATTTT.

The chain carries TRBV12-3 or TRBV12-4 and TRBJ1-1; D is perhaps TRBD1 (5 bases). Trimming left V 5 bases short and J 1 base short, with 8 bases between. The CDR3 runs 13 residues. The CDR3 protein is CASSLQENTEAFF. CDR3 DNA sequence: TGTGCCAGCAGTCTACAGGAGAACACTGAAGCTTTCTTT.

The rearrangement uses TRBV18 and TRBJ2-6; tentatively, D is TRBD2 (5 bases). Germline V CDR1 and CDR2: KGHSH, LQKENI. Trimming removed 3 bases at V and 0 bases at J, with 15 bases between. The CDR3 covers 18 residues. The CDR3 DNA is TGTGCCAGCTCACCCTTTCGGGGTTCCCCCTCTGGGGCCAACGTCCTGACTTTC. Its translation: CASSPFRGSPSGANVLTF.

This chain connects TRBV9 to TRBJ1-1; D remains unclear. There are 15 residues in the CDR3. Between the trimmed V and J ends, which lost 3 bases and 1 base, there was a span of 13 bases. CDR1 and CDR2 (germline): SGDLS, YYNGEE. CDR3 residues: CASSARERTNTEAFF. The DNA of the CDR3 is TGTGCCAGCAGCGCGCGGGAGAGAACGAACACTGAAGCTTTCTTT. Together with reference TRBV9 and TRBJ1-1, the CDR3 gives the full variable domain: DSGVTQTPKHLITATGQRVTLRCSPRSGDLSVYWYQQSLDQGLQFLIQYYNGEERAKGNILERFSAQQFPDLHSELNLSSLELGDSALYFCASSARERTNTEAFFGQGTRLTVV.

The J gene is TRBJ2-7, the V gene TRBV25-1; perhaps D is TRBD1 or TRBD2 (5 bases each). The CDR3 runs 14 residues. Germline V gene data show CDR1 as MGHDK and CDR2 as SYGVNS. The ends were cut back, 1 base at V and 2 bases at J, with 9 bases in the middle. In nucleotides, the CDR3 is TGTGCCAGCAGTGAATGGGACGGCCCCTACGAGCAGTACTTC. Amino acid sequence: CASSEWDGPYEQYF.